The 4 T cell receptor beta chains below all came from one sample that was sequenced in a study of shared clonotypes between healthy human individuals. The method was immunoSEQ multiplex PCR; TCRdb's version includes in-frame clones alone and lacks a portion of them. Of a few hundred thousand clones in the sample, 97% were seen once. Sequenced material: naive CD4+ T cells sorted from blood. Subset in this sample: CD45RA+ positively selected. The receptors originated from a woman aged 25 to 39 in good health.

The rearrangement uses TRBV9 and TRBJ1-2, with TRBD1 identical over 7 bases. Germline V gene lookup returns CDR1 SGDLS and CDR2 YYNGEE. The CDR3 length is 14 residues. V lost 3 bases, J lost 10 bases, and 12 bases stayed unmatched. The CDR3 sequence: CASSGLGTARAYTF. As DNA, the CDR3 is TGTGCCAGCAGCGGATTGGGGACAGCCAGAGCCTACACCTTC.

The V gene is TRBV19, the J gene TRBJ2-2; TRBD2 aligns across 8 bases. Germline loops: CDR1 LNHDA, CDR2 SQIVND (reference sequence). Trimming cost V 5 bases and J 7 bases; bases outside gene matches: 6. The CDR3 length is 14 residues. CDR3 DNA: TGTGCCAGTAGTCACGGGGGGGCCGACGGGGAGCTGTTTTTT. Its protein product is CASSHGGADGELFF.

This chain uses TRBV10-3 with TRBJ1-5; D is uncertain. Germline CDR1 is ENHRY and CDR2 is SYGVKD. V lost 2 bases, J lost 0 bases, and 8 bases lay in between. This CDR3 region has 15 residues. The CDR3 is CAISENGISNQPQHF. The CDR3, as DNA: TGTGCCATCAGTGAGAACGGGATTAGCAATCAGCCCCAGCATTTT.

This rearrangement joins TRBV4-1 to TRBJ1-4, with D possibly matching TRBD1 (5 bases). This CDR3 region has 13 residues. The germline V and J ends were trimmed by 1 base and 8 bases, with 8 bases remaining between them. Germline CDR1 is MGHRA and CDR2 is YSYEKL. CDR3 region: CASSQADSEKLFF. Here the CDR3 DNA reads TGCGCCAGCAGCCAAGCCGACAGCGAAAAACTGTTTTTT.